These 6 T cell receptor beta chains were sequenced from one sample in a study. TCRdb reprocessed the 5' RACE reads with MiXCR, giving one entry per CDR3 protein. Seen here are around 50,000 distinct CDR3 sequences, approximately 26% observed once, and the top ten hold roughly 2.3%. The sorted Tregs were CD4+CD25+CD127-/low cells. Sequenced material: tumor-infiltrating Tregs sorted from the breast tumor. These TCRs come from a female donor with breast cancer.

At least ten counts were recorded for this clonotype. The rearrangement joins TRBV20-1 to TRBJ1-2; TRBD1 might be the D (5 bases). The germline V gene has CDR1 DFQATT and CDR2 SNEGSKA (reference sequence). Trimming stripped 0 bases from V and 8 bases from J, with 19 bases between. CDR3 size: 15 residues. The CDR3 DNA reads as TGCAGTGCTAGAGAGGACCTGAGGGCAGGGCTGGGCTACACCTTC. This sequence encodes CSAREDLRAGLGYTF.

This clonotype appeared a few times. The V gene is TRBV6-2 or TRBV6-3, the J gene TRBJ2-7, with D maybe TRBD1 (6 bases). Germline CDR1 reads MNHEY; CDR2 reads SVGEGT. Trimming took off 2 bases at V and 2 bases at J, with 7 bases between the two ends. The CDR3 contains 13 residues. CDR3 amino acids: CASSYGQTYEQYF. The CDR3 coding sequence is TGTGCCAGCAGTTACGGACAGACCTACGAGCAGTACTTC.

In this sample, this clonotype is medium-sized (0.01 to 0.1%). This chain connects TRBV7-2 to TRBJ1-6; 7 nucleotides match TRBD1. V lost 5 bases to trimming and J lost 8 bases; unmatched junction nucleotides: 9. The CDR3 extends over 15 amino acids. Per germline, CDR1 SGHTA and CDR2 FQGNSA. This CDR3 is CASSALQGFDSPLHF. The CDR3 bases are TGTGCCAGCAGCGCTCTACAGGGGTTTGATTCACCCCTCCACTTT. The variable domain in full, with the rest retrieved from reference TRBV7-2 and TRBJ1-6, is GAGVSQSPSNKVTEKGKDVELRCDPISGHTALYWYRQSLGQGLEFLIYFQGNSAPDKSGLPSDRFSAERTGGSVSTLTIQRTQQEDSAVYLCASSALQGFDSPLHFGNGTRLTVT.

The table lists this clonotype with a count of one. One end of the junction fails to match germline, which may point to a read error. CDR3 amino acids: CASSRTSSGERYF. The CDR3 nucleotides read TGTGCCAGCAGCAGGACTAGCTCGGGGGAGCGGTACTTC. The chain couples TRBV9 to TRBJ2-7; 8 nucleotides align to TRBD2. The CDR3 is 13 amino acids. Germline CDR1 and CDR2: SGDLS and YYNGEE.

V gene TRBV12-3 or TRBV12-4 combines with J gene TRBJ2-7; tentatively, D is TRBD2 (5 bases). This CDR3 contains 16 residues. V shed 8 bases and J shed 1 base, with 21 bases lying between them. The CDR3 region has the DNA TGTGCCAGCGGTATCTCGTCCCGGACGGGGTCCTACGAGCAGTACTTC. Amino acid sequence: CASGISSRTGSYEQYF.

A remark on this clonotype: The germline gene is not matched at one end of the junction; a read error may be the cause. V and J are TRBV5-1 and TRBJ1-2; no clear D gene. This CDR3 region has 14 residues. CDR1 and CDR2 from the germline V gene are SGHRS and YFSETQ. CDR3 amino acids: CASSLEHAGYDYTF. CDR3 DNA: TGCGCCAGTAGCTTGGAACACGCCGGCTATGACTACACCTTC. Together with reference TRBV5-1 and TRBJ1-2, the CDR3 gives the full variable domain: KAGVTQTPRYLIKTRGQQVTLSCSPISGHRSVSWYQQTPGQGLQFLFEYFSETQRNKGNFPGRFSGRQFSNSRSEMNVSTLELGDSALYLCASSLEHAGYDYTFGSGTRLTVV.